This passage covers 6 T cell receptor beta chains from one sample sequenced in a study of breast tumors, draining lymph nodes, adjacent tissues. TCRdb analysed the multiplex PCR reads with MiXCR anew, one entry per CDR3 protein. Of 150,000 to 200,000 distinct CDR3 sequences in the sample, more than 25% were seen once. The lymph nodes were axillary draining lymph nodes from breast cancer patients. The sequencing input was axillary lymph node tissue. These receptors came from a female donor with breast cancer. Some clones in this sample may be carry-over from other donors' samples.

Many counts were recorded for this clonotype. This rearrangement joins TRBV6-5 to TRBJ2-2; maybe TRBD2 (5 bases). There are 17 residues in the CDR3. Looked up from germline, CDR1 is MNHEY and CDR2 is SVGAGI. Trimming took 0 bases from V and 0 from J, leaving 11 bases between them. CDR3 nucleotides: TGTGCCAGCAGTTACTCTCTTAGGAGGACGAACACCGGGGAGCTGTTTTTT. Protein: CASSYSLRRTNTGELFF.

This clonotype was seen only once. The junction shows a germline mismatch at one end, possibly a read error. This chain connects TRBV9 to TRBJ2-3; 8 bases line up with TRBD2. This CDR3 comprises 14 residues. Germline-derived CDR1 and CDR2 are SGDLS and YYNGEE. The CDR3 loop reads CASSVGLASPTQYF. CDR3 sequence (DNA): TGTGCCAGCAGCGTTGGACTAGCTTCTCCTACGCAGTACTTT.

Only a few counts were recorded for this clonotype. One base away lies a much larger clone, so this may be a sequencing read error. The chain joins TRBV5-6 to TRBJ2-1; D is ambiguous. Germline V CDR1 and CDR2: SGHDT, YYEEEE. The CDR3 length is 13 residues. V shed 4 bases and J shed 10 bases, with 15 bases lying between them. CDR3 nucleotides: TGTGCCAGCAGCCCTTTCTTGCAGTGGGAGCAGTTCTTC. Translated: CASSPFLQWEQFF.

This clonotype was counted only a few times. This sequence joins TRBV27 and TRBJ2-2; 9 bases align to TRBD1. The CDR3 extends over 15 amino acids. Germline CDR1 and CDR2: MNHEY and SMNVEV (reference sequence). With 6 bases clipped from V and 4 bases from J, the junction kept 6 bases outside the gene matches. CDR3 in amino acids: CASSRDRASTGELFF. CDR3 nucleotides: TGTGCCAGCAGCCGGGACAGGGCTAGCACCGGGGAGCTGTTTTTT.

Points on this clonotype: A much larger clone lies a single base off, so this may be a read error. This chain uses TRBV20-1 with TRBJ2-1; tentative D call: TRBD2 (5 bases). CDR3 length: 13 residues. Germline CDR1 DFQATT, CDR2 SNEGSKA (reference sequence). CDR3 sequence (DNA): TGCAGTGCTAGTAGCGTCAGCTACAATGAGCGGTTCTTC. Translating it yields CSASSVSYNERFF.

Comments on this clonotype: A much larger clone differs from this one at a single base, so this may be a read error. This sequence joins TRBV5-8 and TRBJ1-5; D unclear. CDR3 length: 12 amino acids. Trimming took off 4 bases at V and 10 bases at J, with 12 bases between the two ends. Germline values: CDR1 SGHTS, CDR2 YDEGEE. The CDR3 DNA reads TGTGCCAGCAGCCCGTTCCGGGCACCCCAGCATTTT. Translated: CASSPFRAPQHF.